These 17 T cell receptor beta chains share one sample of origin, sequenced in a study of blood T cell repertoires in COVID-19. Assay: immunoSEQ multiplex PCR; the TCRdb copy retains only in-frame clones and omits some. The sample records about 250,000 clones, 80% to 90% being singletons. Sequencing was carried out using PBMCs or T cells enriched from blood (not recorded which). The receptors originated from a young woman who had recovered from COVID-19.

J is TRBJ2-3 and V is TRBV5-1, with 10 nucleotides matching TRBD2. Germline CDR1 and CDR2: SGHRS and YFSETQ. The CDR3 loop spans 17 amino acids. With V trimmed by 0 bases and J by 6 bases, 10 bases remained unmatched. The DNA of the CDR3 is TGCGCCAGCAGCTTGGGGCTAGCGGGGGCCCTAGGGGATACGCAGTATTTT. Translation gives CASSLGLAGALGDTQYF.

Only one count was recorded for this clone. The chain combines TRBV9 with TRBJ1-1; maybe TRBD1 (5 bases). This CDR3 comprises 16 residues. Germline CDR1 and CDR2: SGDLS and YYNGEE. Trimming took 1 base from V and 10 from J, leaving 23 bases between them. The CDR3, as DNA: TGTGCCAGCAGCGTATGGGCGACAGACCCCTGTCAACGAGCTTTCTTT. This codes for CASSVWATDPCQRAFF.

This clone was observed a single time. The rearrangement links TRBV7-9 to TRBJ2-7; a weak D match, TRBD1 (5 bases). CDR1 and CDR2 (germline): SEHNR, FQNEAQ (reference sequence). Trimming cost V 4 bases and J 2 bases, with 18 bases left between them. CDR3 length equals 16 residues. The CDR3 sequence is CASSSSDSPRPYEQYF. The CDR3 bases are TGTGCCAGCAGCTCCTCAGACAGCCCGAGGCCCTACGAGCAGTACTTC.

DNA of the CDR3: TGTGCCAGCAGCCCCATACCCGTCCCAGGAAATAAGCAGCCCCAGCATTTT. This codes for CASSPIPVPGNKQPQHF. This chain joins TRBV4-2 and TRBJ1-5; D is unclear. The germline gives CDR1 LGHNA, CDR2 YNFKEQ. V lost 4 bases and J lost 7, with 23 bases in between. This CDR3 contains 17 residues.

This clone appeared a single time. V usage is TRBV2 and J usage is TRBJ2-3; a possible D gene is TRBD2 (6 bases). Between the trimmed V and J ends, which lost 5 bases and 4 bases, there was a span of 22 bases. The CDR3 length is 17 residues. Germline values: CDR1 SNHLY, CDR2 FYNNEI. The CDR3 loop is CASSQETGTLSSDTQYF. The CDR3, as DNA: TGTGCCAGCAGTCAAGAAACCGGGACTCTTTCTTCAGATACGCAGTATTTT. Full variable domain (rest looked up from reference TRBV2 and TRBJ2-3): EPEVTQTPSHQVTQMGQEVILRCVPISNHLYFYWYRQILGQKVEFLVSFYNNEISEKSEIFDDQFSVERPDGSNFTLKIRSTKLEDSAMYFCASSQETGTLSSDTQYFGPGTRLTVL.

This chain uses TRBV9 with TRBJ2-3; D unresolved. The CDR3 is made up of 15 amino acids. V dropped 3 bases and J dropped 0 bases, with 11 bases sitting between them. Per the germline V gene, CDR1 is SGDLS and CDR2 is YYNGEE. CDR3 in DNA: TGTGCCAGCAGCGCTCCGGTGACTAGCACAGATACGCAGTATTTT. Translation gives CASSAPVTSTDTQYF.

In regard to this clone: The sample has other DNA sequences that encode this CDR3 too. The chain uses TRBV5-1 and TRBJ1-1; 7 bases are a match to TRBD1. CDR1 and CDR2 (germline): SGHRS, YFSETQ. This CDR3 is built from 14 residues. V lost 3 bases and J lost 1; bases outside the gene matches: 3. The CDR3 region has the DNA TGCGCCAGCAGCTCGGGACAGCCGAACACTGAAGCTTTCTTT. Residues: CASSSGQPNTEAFF.

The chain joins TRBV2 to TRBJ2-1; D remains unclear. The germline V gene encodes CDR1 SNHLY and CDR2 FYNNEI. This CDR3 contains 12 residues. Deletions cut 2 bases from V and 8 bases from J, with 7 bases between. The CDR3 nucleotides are TGTGCCAGCAGTGAAAACAGCCATGAGCAGTTCTTC. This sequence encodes CASSENSHEQFF.

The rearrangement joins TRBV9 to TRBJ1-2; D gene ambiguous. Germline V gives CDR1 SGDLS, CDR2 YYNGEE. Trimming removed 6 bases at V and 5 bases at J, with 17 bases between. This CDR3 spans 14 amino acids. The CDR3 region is CASTGPAASYGYTF. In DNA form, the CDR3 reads TGTGCCAGCACGGGTCCCGCAGCGAGTTATGGCTACACCTTC. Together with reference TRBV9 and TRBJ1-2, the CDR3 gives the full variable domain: DSGVTQTPKHLITATGQRVTLRCSPRSGDLSVYWYQQSLDQGLQFLIQYYNGEERAKGNILERFSAQQFPDLHSELNLSSLELGDSALYFCASTGPAASYGYTFGSGTRLTVV.

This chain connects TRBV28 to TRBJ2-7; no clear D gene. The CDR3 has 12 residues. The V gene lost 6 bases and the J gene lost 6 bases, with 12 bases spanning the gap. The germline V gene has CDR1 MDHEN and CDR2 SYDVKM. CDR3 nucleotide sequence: TGTGCCAGCAGGTCCGGGTTCGGCGAGCAGTACTTC. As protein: CASRSGFGEQYF.

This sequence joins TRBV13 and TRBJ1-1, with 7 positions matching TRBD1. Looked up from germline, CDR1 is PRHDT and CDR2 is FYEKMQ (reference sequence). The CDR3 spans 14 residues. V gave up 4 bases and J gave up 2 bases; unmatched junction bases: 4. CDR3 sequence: CASSSQGFNTEAFF. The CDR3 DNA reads TGTGCCAGCAGCTCACAGGGGTTTAACACTGAAGCTTTCTTT.

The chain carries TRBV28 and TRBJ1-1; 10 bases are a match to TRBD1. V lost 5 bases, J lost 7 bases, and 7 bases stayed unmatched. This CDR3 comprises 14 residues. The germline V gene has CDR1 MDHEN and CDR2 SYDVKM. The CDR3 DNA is TGTGCCAGCAGTAGACAGGGGGCGTGGGGTGAAGCTTTCTTT. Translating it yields CASSRQGAWGEAFF.

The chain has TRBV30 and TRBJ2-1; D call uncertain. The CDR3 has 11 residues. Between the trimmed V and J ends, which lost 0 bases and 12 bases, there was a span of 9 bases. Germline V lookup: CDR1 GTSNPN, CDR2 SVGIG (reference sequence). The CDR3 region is CAWSVEARQFF. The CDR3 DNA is TGTGCCTGGAGTGTAGAAGCAAGGCAGTTCTTC.

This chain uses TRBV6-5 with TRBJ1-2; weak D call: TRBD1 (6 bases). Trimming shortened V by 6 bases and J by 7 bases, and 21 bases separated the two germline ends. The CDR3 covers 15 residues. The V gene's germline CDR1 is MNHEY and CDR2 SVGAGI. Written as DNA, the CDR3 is TGTGCCAGCAGAGTAGCAACCGGGACATATGCTGGCTACACCTTC. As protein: CASRVATGTYAGYTF.

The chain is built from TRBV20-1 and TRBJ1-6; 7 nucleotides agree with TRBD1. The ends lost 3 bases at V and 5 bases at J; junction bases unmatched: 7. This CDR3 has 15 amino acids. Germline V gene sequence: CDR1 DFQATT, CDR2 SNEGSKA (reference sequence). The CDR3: CSASRWDSNNSPLHF. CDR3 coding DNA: TGCAGTGCTAGTCGATGGGACAGTAATAATTCACCCCTCCACTTT.

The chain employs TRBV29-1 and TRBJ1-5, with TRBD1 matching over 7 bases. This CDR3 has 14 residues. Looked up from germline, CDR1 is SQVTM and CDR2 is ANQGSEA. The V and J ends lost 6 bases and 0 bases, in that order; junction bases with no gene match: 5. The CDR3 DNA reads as TGCAGCGTCGAGAACAGGGGTAGCAATCAGCCCCAGCATTTT. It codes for CSVENRGSNQPQHF.

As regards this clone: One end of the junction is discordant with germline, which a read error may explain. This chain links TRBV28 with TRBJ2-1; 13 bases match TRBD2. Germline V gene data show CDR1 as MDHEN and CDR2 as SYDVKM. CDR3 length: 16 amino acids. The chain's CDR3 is CASSSGLAGTMWGVIF. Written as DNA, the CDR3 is TGTGCCAGCAGTTCGGGACTAGCGGGGACTATGTGGGGGGTGATCTTC. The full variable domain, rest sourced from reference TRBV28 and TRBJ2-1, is DVKVTQSSRYLVKRTGEKVFLECVQDMDHENMFWYRQDPGLGLRLIYFSYDVKMKEKGDIPEGYSVSREKKERFSLILESASTNQTSMYLCASSSGLAGTMWGVIFGPGTRLTVL.